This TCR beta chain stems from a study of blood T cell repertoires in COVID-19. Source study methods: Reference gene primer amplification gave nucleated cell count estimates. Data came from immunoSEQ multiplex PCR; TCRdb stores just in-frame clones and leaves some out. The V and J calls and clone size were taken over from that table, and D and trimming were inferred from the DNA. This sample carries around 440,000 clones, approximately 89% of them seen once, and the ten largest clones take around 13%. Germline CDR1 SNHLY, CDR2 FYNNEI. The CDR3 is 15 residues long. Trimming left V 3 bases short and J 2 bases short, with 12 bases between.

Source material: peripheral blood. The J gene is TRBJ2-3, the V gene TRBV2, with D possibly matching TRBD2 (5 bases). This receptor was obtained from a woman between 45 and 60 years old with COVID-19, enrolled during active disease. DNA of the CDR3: TGTGCCAGCAGTGAGACCGGGATTGACACAGATACGCAGTATTTT. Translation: CASSETGIDTDTQYF.